This TCR beta chain was identified during a study of blood T cell repertoires in COVID-19. At the level of the study: Samples representing acute and convalescent COVID-19 were sourced from the United States, Italy and Spain. Nucleic acid was either cDNA or gDNA, and it came from T cells, B-cell-depleted T cells, or PBMCs.

This CDR3 comprises 12 residues. V gave up 0 bases and J gave up 6 bases, with 6 bases separating them. From germline, CDR1 is SGHNT and CDR2 YENEEA. Per the original methods: The assay estimated nucleated cells by amplifying reference gene primers. The assay was immunoSEQ multiplex PCR, and TCRdb's table has in-frame clones only and misses some. That table gives V, J and clone size, and the DNA gave D and trimming. Of around 170,000 clones listed, around 90% were seen once; the top ten hold around 3%. This TCR was sampled from a man aged 60-69 years with acute or convalescent COVID-19. The chain employs TRBV11-3 and TRBJ2-7; tentative D call: TRBD1 (5 bases). Sequenced material: peripheral blood. CDR3 bases: TGTGCCAGCAGCTTAGATCAGGGCGAGCAGTACTTC. Its protein product is CASSLDQGEQYF.